Sequencing of this T cell receptor (beta chain) was carried out in a study of monozygotic twins with inflammatory bowel disease. Whole-study findings and limits: Relative clonotype sharing with others was diminished in IBD patients versus healthy twins, particularly with disease activity.

Across eight separate reactions for each sample, cDNA was made. Reprocessing the 5' RACE reads, TCRdb reports a single entry for every CDR3 protein and omits DNA. Recorded for this sample: fewer than 400,000 distinct CDR3 sequences. This CDR3 contains 13 residues. As for this clonotype: Its antigen is not identified.

The clonotype comes from a human donor with ulcerative colitis or Crohn's disease, or a healthy co-twin of an affected twin (not recorded which). The chain is built from TRBV12-3 or TRBV12-4 and TRBJ2-5. Sequenced: blood. The CDR3 sequence is CASSFRNKETQYF.